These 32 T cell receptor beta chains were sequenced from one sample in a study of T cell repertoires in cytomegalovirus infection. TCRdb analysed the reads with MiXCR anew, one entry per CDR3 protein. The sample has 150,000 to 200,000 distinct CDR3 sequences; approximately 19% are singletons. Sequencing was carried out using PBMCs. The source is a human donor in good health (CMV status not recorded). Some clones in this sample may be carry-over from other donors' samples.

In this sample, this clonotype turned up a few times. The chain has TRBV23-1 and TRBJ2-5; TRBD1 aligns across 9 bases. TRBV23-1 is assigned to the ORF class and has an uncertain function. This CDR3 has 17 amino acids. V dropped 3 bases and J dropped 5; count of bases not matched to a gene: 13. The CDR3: CASSHSSENRGRETQYF. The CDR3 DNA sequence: TGCGCCAGCAGTCACTCGTCAGAGAACAGGGGGCGGGAGACCCAGTACTTC.

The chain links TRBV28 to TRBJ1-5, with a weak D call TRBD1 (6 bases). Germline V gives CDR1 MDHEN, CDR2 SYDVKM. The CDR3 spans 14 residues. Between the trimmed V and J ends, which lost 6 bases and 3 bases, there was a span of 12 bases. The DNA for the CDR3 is TGTGCCAGCAGGAGGGGGTTCGACAATCAGCCCCAGCATTTT. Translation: CASRRGFDNQPQHF.

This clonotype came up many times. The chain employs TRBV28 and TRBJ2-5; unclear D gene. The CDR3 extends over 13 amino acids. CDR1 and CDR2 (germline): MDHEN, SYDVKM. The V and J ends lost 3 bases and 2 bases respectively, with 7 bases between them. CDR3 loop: CASSFGRQETQYF. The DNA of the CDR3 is TGTGCCAGCAGTTTCGGCAGGCAAGAGACCCAGTACTTC.

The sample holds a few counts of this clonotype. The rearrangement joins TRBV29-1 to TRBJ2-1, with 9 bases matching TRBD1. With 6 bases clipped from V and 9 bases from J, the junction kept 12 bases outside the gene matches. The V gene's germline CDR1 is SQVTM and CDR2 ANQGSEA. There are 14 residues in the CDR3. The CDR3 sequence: CSVTAGTGIREQFF. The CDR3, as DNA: TGCAGCGTAACTGCCGGGACAGGGATTCGTGAGCAGTTCTTC.

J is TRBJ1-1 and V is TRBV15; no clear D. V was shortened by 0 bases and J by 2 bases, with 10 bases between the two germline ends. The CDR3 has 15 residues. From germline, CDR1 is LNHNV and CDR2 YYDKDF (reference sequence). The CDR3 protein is CATSRDYALNTEAFF. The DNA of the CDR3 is TGTGCCACCAGCAGAGACTACGCACTCAACACTGAAGCTTTCTTT.

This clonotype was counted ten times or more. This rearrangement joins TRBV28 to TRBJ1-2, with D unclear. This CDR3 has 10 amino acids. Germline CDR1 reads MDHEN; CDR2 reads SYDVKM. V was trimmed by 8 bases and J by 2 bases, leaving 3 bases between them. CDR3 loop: CASGNYGYTF. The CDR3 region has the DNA TGTGCCAGCGGCAACTATGGCTACACCTTC.

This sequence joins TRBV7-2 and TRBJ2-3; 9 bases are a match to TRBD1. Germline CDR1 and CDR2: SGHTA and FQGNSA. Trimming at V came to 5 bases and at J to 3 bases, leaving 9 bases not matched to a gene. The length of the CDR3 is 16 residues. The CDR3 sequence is CASSLATGGGTDTQYF. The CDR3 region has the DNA TGTGCCAGCAGCCTTGCGACAGGGGGAGGTACAGATACGCAGTATTTT.

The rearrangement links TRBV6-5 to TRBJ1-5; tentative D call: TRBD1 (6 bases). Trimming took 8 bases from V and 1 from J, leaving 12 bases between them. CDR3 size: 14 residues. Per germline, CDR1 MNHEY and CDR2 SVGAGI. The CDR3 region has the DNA TGTGCCAGCTCTCAAGGGGGGAGCAATCAGCCCCAGCATTTT. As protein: CASSQGGSNQPQHF.

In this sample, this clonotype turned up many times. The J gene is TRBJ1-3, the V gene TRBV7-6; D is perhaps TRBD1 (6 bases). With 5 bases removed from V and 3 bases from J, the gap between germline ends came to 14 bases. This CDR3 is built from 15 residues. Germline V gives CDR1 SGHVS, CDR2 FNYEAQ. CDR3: CASSADRPIGNTIYF. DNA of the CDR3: TGTGCCAGCAGCGCCGACAGGCCGATTGGAAACACCATATATTTT.

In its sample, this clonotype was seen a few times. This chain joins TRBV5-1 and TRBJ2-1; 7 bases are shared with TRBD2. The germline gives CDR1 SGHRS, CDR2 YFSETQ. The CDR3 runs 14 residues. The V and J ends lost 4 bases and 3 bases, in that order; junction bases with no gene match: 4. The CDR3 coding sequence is TGCGCCAGCAGCCGGGGGGAGGTCTACAATGAGCAGTTCTTC. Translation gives CASSRGEVYNEQFF.

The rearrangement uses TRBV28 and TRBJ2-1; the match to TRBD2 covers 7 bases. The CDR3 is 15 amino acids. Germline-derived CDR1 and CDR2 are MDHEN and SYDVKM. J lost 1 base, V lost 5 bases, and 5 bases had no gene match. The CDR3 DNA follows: TGTGCCAGCAGTACTCTCGGGGGGTCCTACAATGAGCAGTTCTTC. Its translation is CASSTLGGSYNEQFF.

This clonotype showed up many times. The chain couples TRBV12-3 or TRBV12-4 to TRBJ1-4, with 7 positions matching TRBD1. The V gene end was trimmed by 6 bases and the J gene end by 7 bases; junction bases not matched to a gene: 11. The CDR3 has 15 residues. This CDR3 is CASRPREGAGEKLFF. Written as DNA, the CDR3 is TGTGCCAGCAGACCAAGGGAGGGGGCCGGTGAAAAACTGTTTTTT.

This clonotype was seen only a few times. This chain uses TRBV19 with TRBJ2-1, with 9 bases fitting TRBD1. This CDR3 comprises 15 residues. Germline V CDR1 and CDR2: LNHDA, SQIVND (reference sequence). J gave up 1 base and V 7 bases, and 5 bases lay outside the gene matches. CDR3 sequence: CASNLQGASYNEQFF. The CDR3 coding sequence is TGTGCCAGTAACTTACAGGGGGCTTCCTACAATGAGCAGTTCTTC.

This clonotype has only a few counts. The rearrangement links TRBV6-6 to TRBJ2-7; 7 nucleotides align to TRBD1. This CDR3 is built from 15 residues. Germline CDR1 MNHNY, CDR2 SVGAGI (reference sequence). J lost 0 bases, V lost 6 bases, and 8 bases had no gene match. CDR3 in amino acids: CASRVDRDSSYEQYF. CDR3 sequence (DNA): TGTGCCAGCAGGGTTGACAGGGATAGCTCCTACGAGCAGTACTTC.

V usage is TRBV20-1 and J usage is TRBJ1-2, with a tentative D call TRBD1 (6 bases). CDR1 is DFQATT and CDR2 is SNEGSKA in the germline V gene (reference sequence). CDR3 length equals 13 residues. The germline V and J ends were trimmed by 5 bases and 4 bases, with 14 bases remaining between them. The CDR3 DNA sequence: TGCAGTGCTCCCTCGACAGGCAGCTATGGCTACACCTTC. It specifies CSAPSTGSYGYTF.

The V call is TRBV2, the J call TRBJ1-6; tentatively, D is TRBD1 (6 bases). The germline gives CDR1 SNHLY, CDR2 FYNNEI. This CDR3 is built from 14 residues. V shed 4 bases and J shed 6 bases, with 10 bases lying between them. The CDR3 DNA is TGTGCCAGCAGTGTCAGGGGAAGTAATTCACCCCTCCACTTT. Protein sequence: CASSVRGSNSPLHF.

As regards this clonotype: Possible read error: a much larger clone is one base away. The chain's CDR3 is CASSSDRGRYNEQFF. DNA of the CDR3: TGTGCCAGCAGCTCCGACAGGGGACGCTACAATGAGCAGTTCTTC. The V and J genes are TRBV7-2 and TRBJ2-1; 8 bases fit TRBD1. Germline V gene data show CDR1 as SGHTA and CDR2 as FQGNSA. The CDR3 runs 15 residues. After removal of 4 bases from V and 3 bases from J, the junction contained 5 bases not matched to a gene.

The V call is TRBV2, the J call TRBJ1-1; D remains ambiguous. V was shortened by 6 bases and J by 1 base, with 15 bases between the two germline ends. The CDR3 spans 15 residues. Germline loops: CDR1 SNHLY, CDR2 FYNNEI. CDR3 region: CASRPSDAANTEAFF. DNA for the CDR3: TGTGCCAGCAGGCCGAGCGATGCGGCGAACACTGAAGCTTTCTTT.

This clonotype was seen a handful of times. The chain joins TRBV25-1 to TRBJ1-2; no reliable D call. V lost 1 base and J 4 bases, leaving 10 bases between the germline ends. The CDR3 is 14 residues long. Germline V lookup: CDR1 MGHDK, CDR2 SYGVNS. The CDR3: CASSEFGYGYGYTF. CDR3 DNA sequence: TGTGCCAGCAGTGAATTCGGTTATGGCTATGGCTACACCTTC.

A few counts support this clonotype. CDR3: CASSEVGNQPQHF. Here the CDR3 DNA reads TGTGCCAGCAGTGAAGTAGGAAATCAGCCCCAGCATTTT. The chain has TRBV6-1 and TRBJ1-5; D is unclear. V lost 1 base and J lost 4, with 5 bases in between. CDR1 is MNHNS, CDR2 SASEGT, per germline. This CDR3 region has 13 residues.

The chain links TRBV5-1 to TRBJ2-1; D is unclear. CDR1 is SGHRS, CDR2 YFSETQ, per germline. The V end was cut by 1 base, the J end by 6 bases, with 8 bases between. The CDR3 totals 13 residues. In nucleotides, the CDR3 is TGCGCCAGCAGCTTGCAAGTAAGCAATGAGCAGTTCTTC. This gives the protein CASSLQVSNEQFF. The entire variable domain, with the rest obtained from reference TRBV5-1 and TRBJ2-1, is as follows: KAGVTQTPRYLIKTRGQQVTLSCSPISGHRSVSWYQQTPGQGLQFLFEYFSETQRNKGNFPGRFSGRQFSNSRSEMNVSTLELGDSALYLCASSLQVSNEQFFGPGTRLTVL.

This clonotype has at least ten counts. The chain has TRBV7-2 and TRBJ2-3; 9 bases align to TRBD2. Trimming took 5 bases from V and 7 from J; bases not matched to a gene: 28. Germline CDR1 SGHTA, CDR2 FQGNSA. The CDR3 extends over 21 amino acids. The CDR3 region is CASSPGPAAPDFAGGRNTQYF. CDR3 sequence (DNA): TGTGCCAGCAGCCCAGGGCCAGCAGCTCCGGACTTTGCGGGGGGGCGGAATACGCAGTATTTT.

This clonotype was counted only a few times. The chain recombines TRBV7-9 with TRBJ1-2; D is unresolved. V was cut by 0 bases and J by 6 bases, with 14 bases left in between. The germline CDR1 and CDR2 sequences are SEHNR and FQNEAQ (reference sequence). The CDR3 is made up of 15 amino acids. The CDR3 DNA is TGTGCCAGCAGCTTAGCCACCGGGAGACATGATGGCTACACCTTC. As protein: CASSLATGRHDGYTF.

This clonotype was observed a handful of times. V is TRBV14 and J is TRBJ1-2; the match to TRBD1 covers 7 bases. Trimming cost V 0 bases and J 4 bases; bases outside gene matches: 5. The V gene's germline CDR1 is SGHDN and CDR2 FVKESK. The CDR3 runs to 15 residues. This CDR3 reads CASSQDVRGLYGYTF. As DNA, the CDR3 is TGTGCCAGCAGCCAAGATGTGAGGGGGCTCTATGGCTACACCTTC. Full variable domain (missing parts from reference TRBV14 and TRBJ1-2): EAGVTQFPSHSVIEKGQTVTLRCDPISGHDNLYWYRRVMGKEIKFLLHFVKESKQDESGMPNNRFLAERTGGTYSTLKVQPAELEDSGVYFCASSQDVRGLYGYTFGSGTRLTVV.

Here the CDR3 DNA reads TGCAGCGTTGAAGATTTGGCTAGCGGGAGGGCCTACGAGTTCTTC. Translated, it gives CSVEDLASGRAYEFF. The chain employs TRBV29-1 and TRBJ2-1; TRBD2 agrees at 12 bases. Trimming took 0 bases from V and 14 from J; bases not matched to a gene: 11. The V gene's germline CDR1 is SQVTM and CDR2 ANQGSEA. This CDR3 region has 15 residues.

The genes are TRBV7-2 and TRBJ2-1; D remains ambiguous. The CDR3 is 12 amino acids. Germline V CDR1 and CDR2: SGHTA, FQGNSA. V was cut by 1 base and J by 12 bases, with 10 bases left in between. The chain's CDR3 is CASSLDLRLQFF. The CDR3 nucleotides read TGTGCCAGCAGCTTAGATTTGCGCTTGCAGTTCTTC.

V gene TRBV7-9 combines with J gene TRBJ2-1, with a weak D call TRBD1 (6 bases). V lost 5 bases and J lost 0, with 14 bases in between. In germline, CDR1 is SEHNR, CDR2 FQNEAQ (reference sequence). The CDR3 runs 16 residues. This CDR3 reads CASSPQGLSSYNEQFF. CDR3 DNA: TGTGCCAGCAGCCCCCAGGGGCTGAGCTCCTACAATGAGCAGTTCTTC.

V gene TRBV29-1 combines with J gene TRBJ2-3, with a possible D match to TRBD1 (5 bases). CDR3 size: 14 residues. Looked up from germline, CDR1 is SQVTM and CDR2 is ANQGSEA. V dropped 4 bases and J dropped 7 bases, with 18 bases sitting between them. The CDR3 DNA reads TGCAGCGTTGTTCCCAGGGTAGGGGTAAATACGCAGTATTTT. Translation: CSVVPRVGVNTQYF.

The CDR3 region is CASSSPDRELFF. Written as DNA, the CDR3 is TGTGCCAGCAGCTCGCCGGACAGGGAACTGTTTTTT. The chain joins TRBV5-4 to TRBJ1-4, with 8 bases identical to TRBD1. V lost 3 bases and J lost 12; bases outside the gene matches: 4. CDR3 length: 12 amino acids. Germline CDR1 SGHNT, CDR2 YYREEE (reference sequence).

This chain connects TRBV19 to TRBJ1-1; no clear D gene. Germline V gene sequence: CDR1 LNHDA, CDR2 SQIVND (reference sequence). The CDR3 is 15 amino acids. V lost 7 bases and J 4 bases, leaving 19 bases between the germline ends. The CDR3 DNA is TGTGCCAGTAAGGAGGGCAGTGGTTGGGGCACTGAAGCTTTCTTT. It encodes CASKEGSGWGTEAFF.

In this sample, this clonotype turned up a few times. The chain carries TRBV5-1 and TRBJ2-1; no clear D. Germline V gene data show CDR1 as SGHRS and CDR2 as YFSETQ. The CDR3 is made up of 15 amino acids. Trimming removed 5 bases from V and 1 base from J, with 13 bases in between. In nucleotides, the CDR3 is TGCGCCAGCAGGGGAACGATAAATTCCTACAATGAGCAGTTCTTC. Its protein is CASRGTINSYNEQFF. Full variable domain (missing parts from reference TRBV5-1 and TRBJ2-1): KAGVTQTPRYLIKTRGQQVTLSCSPISGHRSVSWYQQTPGQGLQFLFEYFSETQRNKGNFPGRFSGRQFSNSRSEMNVSTLELGDSALYLCASRGTINSYNEQFFGPGTRLTVL.

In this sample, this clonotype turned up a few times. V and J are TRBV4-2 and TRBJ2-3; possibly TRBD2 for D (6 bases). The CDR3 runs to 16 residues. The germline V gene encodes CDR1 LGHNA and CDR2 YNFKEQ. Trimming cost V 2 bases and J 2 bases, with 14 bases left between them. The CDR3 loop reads CASSQNPADYTDTQYF. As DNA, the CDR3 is TGTGCCAGCAGCCAAAATCCAGCGGACTACACAGATACGCAGTATTTT.